This is a list of T cell receptor beta chains from one sample in a study of T cells after yellow fever vaccination. Via MiXCR, TCRdb re-called the 5' RACE reads, giving one row per CDR3 protein. The sample lists approximately 340,000 distinct CDR3 sequences, over 8% seen once, with more than 15% in the top ten. Here the sequenced sample was PBMCs, taken on the day of the first yellow fever vaccination. The receptors originated from a man aged 18 to 29 who received the YFV17D yellow fever vaccine. The CDR3 runs from the conserved cysteine through the conserved F or W. Fields, in order: clone size, D gene, V gene, J gene, CDR3 protein, CDR3 DNA. The D gene is left open where the match is weak. Expanded clones are given a class, and other clones once, few, many or no size at all.

>NA|NA|TRBV28|TRBJ1-3
CASSFARATSGNTIYF
TGTGCCAGCAGTTTCGCCCGGGCGACCTCTGGAAACACCATATATTTT
>NA|NA|TRBV14|TRBJ2-7
CASSQRTGSEQYF
TGTGCCAGCAGCCAAAGGACTGGGAGCGAGCAGTACTTC
>NA|NA|TRBV24-1|TRBJ2-5
CATSDWGLETQYF
TGTGCCACCAGTGATTGGGGGTTGGAGACCCAGTACTTC
>few|NA|TRBV20-1|TRBJ2-7
CSARGNSLYEQYF
TGCAGTGCTAGAGGAAACAGCCTCTACGAGCAGTACTTC
>many|TRBD1|TRBV11-2|TRBJ2-1
CASSLSTGKYNEQFF
TGTGCCAGCAGCTTATCGACAGGGAAATACAATGAGCAGTTCTTC
>many|TRBD1|TRBV12-3/TRBV12-4|TRBJ2-5
CASSGQVVETQYF
TGTGCCAGCAGTGGACAGGTTGTAGAGACCCAGTACTTC
>NA|NA|TRBV6-5|TRBJ2-5
CASSYSRGVGEQTQYF
TGTGCCAGCAGTTACTCGAGGGGTGTCGGAGAGCAGACCCAGTACTTC
>NA|NA|TRBV5-6|TRBJ2-1
CASSLTEGQFF
TGTGCCAGCAGCTTGACAGAGGGGCAGTTCTTC
>few|TRBD1|TRBV29-1|TRBJ2-5
CSVTGTGMVEETQYF
TGCAGCGTAACCGGGACAGGGATGGTGGAAGAGACCCAGTACTTC
>NA|NA|TRBV29-1|TRBJ2-3
CSSSGASTDTQYF
TGCAGCTCGTCCGGAGCTAGCACAGATACGCAGTATTTT
>NA|NA|TRBV7-3|TRBJ2-5
CASSPQGLETQYF
TGTGCCAGCAGCCCACAGGGTCTTGAGACCCAGTACTTC
>few|TRBD1|TRBV5-4|TRBJ2-5
CASSVPSLTGVPSETQYF
TGTGCCAGCAGCGTACCGTCCCTGACAGGGGTCCCTTCCGAGACCCAGTACTTC
>NA|TRBD1|TRBV5-1|TRBJ1-5
CASRQGDNQPQHF
TGCGCCAGTCGGCAGGGGGACAATCAGCCCCAGCATTTT
>few|NA|TRBV3-1|TRBJ2-3
CASSQGPLAQRDTQYF
TGTGCCAGCAGCCAAGGGCCACTAGCTCAACGAGATACGCAGTATTTT
>many|NA|TRBV5-1|TRBJ2-2
CASSLLASETGELFF
TGCGCCAGCAGCTTGCTGGCTAGCGAGACCGGGGAGCTGTTTTTT